This T cell receptor (beta chain) was observed in a study of shared clonotypes between healthy human individuals. The germline V gene has CDR1 MNHEY and CDR2 SMNVEV (reference sequence). V lost 4 bases and J 3 bases, leaving 10 bases between the germline ends. This CDR3 spans 14 amino acids. Naive CD8 cells lacked CD45RO and underwent positive selection for CCR7, leaving out terminally differentiated effector memory CD45RA+ cells. Healthy HIV-negative adults with no recent acute infections or vaccinations were recruited as donors. Study-wide points: Approximately 5.3% was the fraction of naive CD4 clonotypes found shared across a handful of donors. The study drew on few donors, limiting represented genetic and exposure-history diversity.

Using approximately 200 ng DNA, tens of thousands of T cell genomes, the sorted-subset replicate PCRs were run. Profiling relied on immunoSEQ multiplex PCR, and the TCRdb table lists in-frame clones only, not all of them. The sample carries more than 550,000 clones, 92% recorded once. As for this clone: The antigen remains unidentified.

The chain employs TRBV27 and TRBJ1-5; the D gene is possibly TRBD1 (5 bases). This clonotype was obtained from a young man in good health. The specimen sequenced was naive CD8+ T cells sorted from blood. CDR3 coding DNA: TGTGCCAGCAGTTCCGGGGGGATCAATCAGCCCCAGCATTTT. Amino acid sequence: CASSSGGINQPQHF.